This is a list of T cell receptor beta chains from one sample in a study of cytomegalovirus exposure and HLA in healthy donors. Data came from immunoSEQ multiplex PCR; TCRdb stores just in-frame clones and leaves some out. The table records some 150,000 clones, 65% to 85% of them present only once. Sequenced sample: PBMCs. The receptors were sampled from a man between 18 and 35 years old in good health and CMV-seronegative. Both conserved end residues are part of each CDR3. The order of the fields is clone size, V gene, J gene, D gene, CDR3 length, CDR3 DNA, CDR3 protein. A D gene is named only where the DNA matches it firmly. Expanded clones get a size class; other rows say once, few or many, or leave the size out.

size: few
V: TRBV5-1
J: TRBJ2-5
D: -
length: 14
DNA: TGCGCCAGCAGCTTGCGGGTCGGGCAAGAGACCCAGTACTTC
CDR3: CASSLRVGQETQYF

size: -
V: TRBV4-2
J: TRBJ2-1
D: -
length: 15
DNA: TGTGCCAGCAGCCTTCAGGGCTCGCGCTACAATGAGCAGTTCTTC
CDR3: CASSLQGSRYNEQFF

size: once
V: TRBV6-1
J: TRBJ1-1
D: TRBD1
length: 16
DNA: TGTGCCAGCAGTGCTTGGACAGGGGGCGGGAACACTGAAGCTTTCTTT
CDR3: CASSAWTGGGNTEAFF

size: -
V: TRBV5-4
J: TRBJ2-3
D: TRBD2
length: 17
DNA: TGTGCCAGCAGGGTATGGGGAGCGGGGGCCACCACAGATACGCAGTATTTT
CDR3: CASRVWGAGATTDTQYF

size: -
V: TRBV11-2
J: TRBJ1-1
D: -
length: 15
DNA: TGTGCCAGCAGCTTACGGACAGACCTAAACACTGAAGCTTTCTTT
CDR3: CASSLRTDLNTEAFF

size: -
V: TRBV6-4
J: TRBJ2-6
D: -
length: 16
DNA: TGTGCCAGCAGTGACTCGGACAGCTCTGGGGCCAACGTCCTGACTTTC
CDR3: CASSDSDSSGANVLTF

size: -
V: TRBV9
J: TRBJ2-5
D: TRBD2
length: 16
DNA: TGTGCCAGCTCGCGAGGAGGGCTAGCGGGGGGAGAGACCCAGTACTTC
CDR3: CASSRGGLAGGETQYF

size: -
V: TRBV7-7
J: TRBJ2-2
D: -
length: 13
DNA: TGTGCTAGCAGCTCCCAATTACACGGGGAGCTGTTTTTT
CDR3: CASSSQLHGELFF

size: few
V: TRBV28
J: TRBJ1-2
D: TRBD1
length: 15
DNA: TGTGCCAGCAGTCGTTCCGGGACAGTCCTCTATGGCTACACCTTC
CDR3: CASSRSGTVLYGYTF

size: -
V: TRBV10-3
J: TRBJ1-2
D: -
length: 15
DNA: TGTGCCATCAGGGTCACAGGGAGACCTGACTATGGCTACACCTTC
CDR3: CAIRVTGRPDYGYTF

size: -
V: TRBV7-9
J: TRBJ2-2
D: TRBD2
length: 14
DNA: TGTGCCAGCTTAACTTGGGGGGGAACCGGGGAGCTGTTTTTT
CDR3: CASLTWGGTGELFF

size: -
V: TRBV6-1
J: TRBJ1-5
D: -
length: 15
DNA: TGTGCCAGCACCTCAAGCCGGGCAGGGCGAGAGCCCCAGCATTTT
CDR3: CASTSSRAGREPQHF

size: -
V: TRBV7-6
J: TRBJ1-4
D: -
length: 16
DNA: TGTGCCAGCAGCTTAGGTTCGGGGGGCGGCAGTGAAAAACTGTTTTTT
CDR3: CASSLGSGGGSEKLFF